These 12 T cell receptor beta chains were all obtained from the same sample, sequenced in a study of beta chain features in type 1 diabetes. The antigens of these receptors remain unknown. The study, taken as a whole, reports: Shortening of TCRB CDR3s, moderate but significant, appeared in all four CD4+ subsets of Type 1 diabetes patients.

Expressed TCRB transcripts were sequenced because the isolated RNA had all been reverse transcribed beforehand. Measured with immunoSEQ multiplex PCR; TCRdb has only the in-frame clones, and not every one. The data contain about 700,000 clones, about an eighth of them singletons. The specimen sequenced was naive CD4+ T cells from blood. These receptor sequences come from a man aged 18 to 30 with type 1 diabetes.

The chain carries TRBV28 and TRBJ2-7; D gene uncertain. This CDR3 comprises 13 residues. CDR1 is MDHEN and CDR2 is SYDVKM in the germline V gene. V gave up 5 bases and J gave up 3 bases, with 11 bases separating them. The CDR3 is CASSPGSFYEQYF. The DNA of the CDR3 is TGTGCCAGCAGTCCCGGTAGTTTCTACGAGCAGTACTTC.

The genes are TRBV30 and TRBJ1-1, with a tentative D call TRBD1 (6 bases). The germline gives CDR1 GTSNPN, CDR2 SVGIG (reference sequence). V lost 2 bases and J 2 bases, leaving 9 bases between the germline ends. The CDR3 extends over 13 amino acids. CDR3 DNA sequence: TGTGCCTGGAGTTCGGACAGAAACACTGAAGCTTTCTTT. Protein product: CAWSSDRNTEAFF.

This clone was counted only a few times. J is TRBJ1-5 and V is TRBV6-6; no reliable D call. The CDR3 totals 14 residues. Germline CDR1 is MNHNY and CDR2 is SVGAGI (reference sequence). The germline V and J ends were trimmed by 0 bases and 0 bases, with 3 bases remaining between them. CDR3 region: CASSYSNSNQPQHF. The CDR3 bases are TGTGCCAGCAGTTACTCGAATAGCAATCAGCCCCAGCATTTT.

This chain links TRBV2 with TRBJ1-5, with D possibly TRBD1 on 5 matching bases. The CDR3 covers 15 residues. V gave up 1 base and J gave up 2 bases, with 9 bases separating them. From germline, CDR1 is SNHLY and CDR2 FYNNEI. DNA for the CDR3: TGTGCCAGCAGTGAAGTACCACAGGGCAATCAGCCCCAGCATTTT. This encodes CASSEVPQGNQPQHF.

In regard to this clone: At one end, the junction sequence differs from germline, possibly due to a read error. The sample has other DNA sequences that encode this CDR3 too. V usage is TRBV20-1 and J usage is TRBJ1-1; no reliable D call. The CDR3 consists of 11 residues. The germline CDR1 and CDR2 sequences are DFQATT and SNEGSKA (reference sequence). CDR3 DNA: TGCAGTGCCAGAGGAAACACTGAAGCTTTCTTT. This translates into CSARGNTEAFF.

This clone was detected a few times. The chain combines TRBV28 with TRBJ2-3, with TRBD1 as a possible D gene (5 bases). Germline CDR1 MDHEN, CDR2 SYDVKM. The V gene lost 7 bases and the J gene lost 1 base, with 18 bases spanning the gap. The CDR3 totals 16 residues. In DNA, the CDR3 is TGTGCCAGCATCGGACACGATTACTACCGCACAGATACGCAGTATTTT. Translating it yields CASIGHDYYRTDTQYF.

A few counts support this clone. The chain carries TRBV2 and TRBJ2-7, with 9 bases fitting TRBD1. This CDR3 spans 13 amino acids. V was pared by 6 bases and J by 3 bases, with 3 bases of the junction left unmatched. CDR1 is SNHLY, CDR2 FYNNEI, per germline. The CDR3 DNA reads as TGTGCCAGCAGCGCGACAGGGGGCTACGAGCAGTACTTC. It specifies CASSATGGYEQYF.

The chain carries TRBV15 and TRBJ1-4; TRBD1 is a possible D gene (5 bases). V was shortened by 0 bases and J by 4 bases, with 24 bases between the two germline ends. The CDR3 has 20 amino acids. Germline V gives CDR1 LNHNV, CDR2 YYDKDF (reference sequence). CDR3 in amino acids: CATSRDYNLLSRGNNEKLFF. Here the CDR3 DNA reads TGTGCCACCAGCAGAGATTATAACCTGCTCTCTAGGGGCAATAATGAAAAACTGTTTTTT.

The sample holds a few counts of this clone. This chain links TRBV10-3 with TRBJ1-1; 7 bases align to TRBD1. Germline V gene sequence: CDR1 ENHRY, CDR2 SYGVKD. The CDR3 is made up of 13 amino acids. The V gene end was trimmed by 10 bases and the J gene end by 3 bases; junction bases not matched to a gene: 8. DNA for the CDR3: TGTGCCACCTTACAGGGGTCGGACACTGAAGCTTTCTTT. Protein: CATLQGSDTEAFF.

CDR3 in amino acids: CASSQEGGISNQPQHF. The CDR3 region has the DNA TGCGCCAGCAGCCAAGAGGGGGGTATTAGCAATCAGCCCCAGCATTTT. The chain has TRBV4-1 and TRBJ1-5; D is possibly TRBD1 (5 bases). The CDR3 is made up of 16 amino acids. V gave up 0 bases and J gave up 0 bases, with 9 bases separating them. Germline V gene lookup returns CDR1 MGHRA and CDR2 YSYEKL.

This clone came up a few times. One junction end does not reproduce the germline sequence, and a read error may be involved. The rearrangement joins TRBV11-2 to TRBJ2-5; TRBD2 matches 7 bases. CDR1 SGHAT and CDR2 FQNNGV come from the germline V gene. The CDR3 length is 17 residues. CDR3 sequence: CASSLNPPSGNQETQYF. The CDR3, as DNA: TGTGCCAGCAGCTTAAATCCCCCTAGCGGCAACCAGGAGACCCAGTACTTC.

This clone has more than one count but fewer than ten. V gene TRBV28 combines with J gene TRBJ1-1; weak D call: TRBD1 (5 bases). Trimming removed 5 bases at V and 7 bases at J, with 14 bases between. Germline V gene sequence: CDR1 MDHEN, CDR2 SYDVKM. This CDR3 contains 13 residues. CDR3 in DNA: TGTGCCAGCAGTCCGACCGGACACCTTGAAGCTTTCTTT. It is translated as CASSPTGHLEAFF.